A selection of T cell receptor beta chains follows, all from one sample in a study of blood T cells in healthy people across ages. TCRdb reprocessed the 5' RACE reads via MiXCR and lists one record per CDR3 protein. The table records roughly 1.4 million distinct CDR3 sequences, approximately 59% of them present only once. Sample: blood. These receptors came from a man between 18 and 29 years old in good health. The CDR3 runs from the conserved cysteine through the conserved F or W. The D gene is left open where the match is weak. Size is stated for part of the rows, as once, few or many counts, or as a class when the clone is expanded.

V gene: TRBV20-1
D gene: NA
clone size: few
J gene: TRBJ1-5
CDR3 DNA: TGCAGTGCTTCCGGAGGCATGGGCAATCAGCCCCAGCATTTT
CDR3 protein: CSASGGMGNQPQHF

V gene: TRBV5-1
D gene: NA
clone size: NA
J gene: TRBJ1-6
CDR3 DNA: TGCGCCAGCAGCCGCCGGACAGACTTAGATTCACCCCTCCACTTT
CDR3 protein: CASSRRTDLDSPLHF

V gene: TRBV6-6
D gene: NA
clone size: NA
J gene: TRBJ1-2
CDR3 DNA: TGTGCCAGCAGTTACCTCTCGAGTTCCGCGGTGGACTACACCTTC
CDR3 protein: CASSYLSSSAVDYTF

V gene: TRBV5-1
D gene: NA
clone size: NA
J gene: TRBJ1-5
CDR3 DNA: TGCGCCAGCAGCTTGGGCAGGGTGGATCAGCCCCAGCATTTT
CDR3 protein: CASSLGRVDQPQHF

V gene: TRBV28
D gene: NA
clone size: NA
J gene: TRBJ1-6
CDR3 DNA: TGTGCCAGCAGTTTAGGAAGTGGCTATAATTCACCCCTCCACTTT
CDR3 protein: CASSLGSGYNSPLHF

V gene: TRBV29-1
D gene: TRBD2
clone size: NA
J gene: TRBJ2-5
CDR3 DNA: TGCAGCGTCTATAGGGGAGGGTTACAAGAGACCCAGTACTTC
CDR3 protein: CSVYRGGLQETQYF

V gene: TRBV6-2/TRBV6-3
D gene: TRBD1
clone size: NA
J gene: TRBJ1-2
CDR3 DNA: TGTGCCAGCAGGACGGACAGGGGAGGTTATGGCTACACCTTC
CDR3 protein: CASRTDRGGYGYTF

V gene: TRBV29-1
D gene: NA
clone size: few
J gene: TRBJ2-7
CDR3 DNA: TGCAGCGTAAGCGGCAGGGCAAAGTTAGGGAGCTCCTACGAGCAGTACTTC
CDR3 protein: CSVSGRAKLGSSYEQYF

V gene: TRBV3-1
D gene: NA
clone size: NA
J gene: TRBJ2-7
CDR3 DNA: TGTGCCAGCAGCCAAATCCAGCTGGACGAGCAGTACTTC
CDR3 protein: CASSQIQLDEQYF

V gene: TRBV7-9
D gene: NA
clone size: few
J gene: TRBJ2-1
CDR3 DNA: TGTGCCAGCAGCTTTGTTCAGCGGAGCTCCTACAATGAGCAGTTCTTC
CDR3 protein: CASSFVQRSSYNEQFF

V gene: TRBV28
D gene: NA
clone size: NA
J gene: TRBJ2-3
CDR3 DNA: TGTGCCAGCAGTTGGTCAGCACTTCCAGATACGCAGTATTTT
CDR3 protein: CASSWSALPDTQYF

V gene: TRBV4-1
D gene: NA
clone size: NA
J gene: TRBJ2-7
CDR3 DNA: TGCGCCAGCAGCCAAGGTACGGCTTCACCCTACGAGCAGTACTTC
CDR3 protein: CASSQGTASPYEQYF

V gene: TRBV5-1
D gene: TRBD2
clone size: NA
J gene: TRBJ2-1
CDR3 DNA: TGCGCCAGCAGCTTGGGCGGAGGGGGGACTAGTGGGAGGCCCTCCTACAATGAGCAGTTCTTC
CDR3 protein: CASSLGGGGTSGRPSYNEQFF

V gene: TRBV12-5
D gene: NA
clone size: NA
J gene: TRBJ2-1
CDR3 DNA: TGTGCTAGTGGTTTGCCCAATGAGCAGTTCTTC
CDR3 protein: CASGLPNEQFF

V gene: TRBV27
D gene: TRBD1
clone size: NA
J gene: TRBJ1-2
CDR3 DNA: TGTGCCAGCAGTCCGGAGGAGGGGGCGAATGGCTACACCTTC
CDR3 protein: CASSPEEGANGYTF

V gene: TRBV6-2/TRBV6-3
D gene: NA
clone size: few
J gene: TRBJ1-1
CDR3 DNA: TGTGCCAGCAGTTACTTCGGACTCCATTCGGGTTCTGAAGCTTTCTTT
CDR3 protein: CASSYFGLHSGSEAFF

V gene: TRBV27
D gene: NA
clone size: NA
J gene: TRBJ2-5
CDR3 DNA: TGTGCCAGCAGCAAAAGGGTTCGGGAGACCCAGTACTTC
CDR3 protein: CASSKRVRETQYF

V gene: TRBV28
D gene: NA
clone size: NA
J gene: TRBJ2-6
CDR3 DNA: TGTGCCAGCAGCCCCCTTAATCTCATAGGCTCTGGGGCCAACGTCCTGACTTTC
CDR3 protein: CASSPLNLIGSGANVLTF

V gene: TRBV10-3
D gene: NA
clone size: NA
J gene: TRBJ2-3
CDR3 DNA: TGTGCCATCCTCGCGGAGGGCACAGATACGCAGTATTTT
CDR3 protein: CAILAEGTDTQYF

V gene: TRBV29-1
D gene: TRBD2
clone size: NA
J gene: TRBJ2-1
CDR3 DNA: TGCAGCGTTGAGGGAAGCGGGGGCTATTCCTACAATGAGCAGTTCTTC
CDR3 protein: CSVEGSGGYSYNEQFF

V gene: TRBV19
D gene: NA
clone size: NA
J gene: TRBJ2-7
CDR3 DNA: TGTGCCAGTAGTATTTCCCCAACGGGCGAGCAGTACTTC
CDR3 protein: CASSISPTGEQYF

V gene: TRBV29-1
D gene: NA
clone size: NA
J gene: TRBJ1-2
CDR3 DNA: TGCAGCGTTGAAGTGGGAGACAACGGAAGCTACACCTTC
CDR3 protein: CSVEVGDNGSYTF

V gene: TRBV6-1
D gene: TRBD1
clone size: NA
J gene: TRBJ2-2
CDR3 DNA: TGTGCCAGCAGGGGACAGGGGGTGAACACCGGGGAGCTGTTTTTT
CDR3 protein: CASRGQGVNTGELFF

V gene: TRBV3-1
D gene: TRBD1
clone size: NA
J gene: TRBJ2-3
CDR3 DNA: TGTGCCAGCAGCCAAGATGGAGGCAGGGGGTACGATACGCAGTATTTT
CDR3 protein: CASSQDGGRGYDTQYF

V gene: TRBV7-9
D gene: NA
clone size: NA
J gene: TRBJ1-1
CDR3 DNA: TGTGCCAGCAGCTTACTAGATTGGGGACGCACTGAAGCTTTCTTT
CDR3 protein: CASSLLDWGRTEAFF

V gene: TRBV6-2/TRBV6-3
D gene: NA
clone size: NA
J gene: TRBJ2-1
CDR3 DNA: TGTGCCAGTCTAAAGCCCACAGGCGGCAATGAGCAGTTCTTC
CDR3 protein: CASLKPTGGNEQFF

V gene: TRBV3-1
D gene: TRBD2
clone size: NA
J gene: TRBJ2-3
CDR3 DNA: TGTGCCAGCAGCCAAGCCGGGAGGGCCAACACAGATACGCAGTATTTT
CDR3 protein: CASSQAGRANTDTQYF

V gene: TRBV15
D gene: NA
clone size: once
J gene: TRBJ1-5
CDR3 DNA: TGTGCCACCAGCAGAGAGGTCATGGGGAATCAGCCCCAGCATTTT
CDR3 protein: CATSREVMGNQPQHF

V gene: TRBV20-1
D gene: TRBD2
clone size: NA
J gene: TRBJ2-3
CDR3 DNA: TGCAGTGCTAGAGATCGGAGGACTAGCGGGGGGGCAGATACGCAGTATTTT
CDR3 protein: CSARDRRTSGGADTQYF

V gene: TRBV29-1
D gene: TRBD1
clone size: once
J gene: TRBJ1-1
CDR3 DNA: TGCAGCGTTGTGCAAACAGGGGGCAACACTGAAGCTTTCTTT
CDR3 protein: CSVVQTGGNTEAFF

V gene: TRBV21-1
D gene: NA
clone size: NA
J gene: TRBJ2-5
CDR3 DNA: TGTGCCAGCAGCAAAAGGGGGGGACTAGCCCGAGAGACCCAGTACTTC
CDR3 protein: CASSKRGGLARETQYF

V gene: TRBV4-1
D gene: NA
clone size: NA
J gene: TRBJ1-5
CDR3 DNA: TGCGCCAGCAGCCGCATACAGGTTACCAATCAGCCCCAGCATTTT
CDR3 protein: CASSRIQVTNQPQHF

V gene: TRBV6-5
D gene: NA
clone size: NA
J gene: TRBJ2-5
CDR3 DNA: TGTGCCAGTCAGGGGTTTGGGGAGACCCAGTACTTC
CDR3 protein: CASQGFGETQYF

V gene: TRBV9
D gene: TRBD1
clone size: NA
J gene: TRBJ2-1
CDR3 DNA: TGTGCCACCAAGACAGGGGGAGTAAATGAGCAGTTCTTC
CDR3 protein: CATKTGGVNEQFF

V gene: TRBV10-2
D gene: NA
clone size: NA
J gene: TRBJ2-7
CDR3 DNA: TGCGCCAGCAGTGGGGGGCTTTGGTACGAGCAGTACTTC
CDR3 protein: CASSGGLWYEQYF

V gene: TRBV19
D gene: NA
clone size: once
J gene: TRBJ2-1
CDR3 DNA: TGTGCCAGTAGTATCTTCCGGAGCTCCTACAATGAGCAGTTCTTC
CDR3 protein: CASSIFRSSYNEQFF

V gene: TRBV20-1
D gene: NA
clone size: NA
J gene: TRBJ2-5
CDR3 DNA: TGCAGTGCTAGAGAGGCCCACGGGTACCAAGAGACCCAGTACTTC
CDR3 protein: CSAREAHGYQETQYF

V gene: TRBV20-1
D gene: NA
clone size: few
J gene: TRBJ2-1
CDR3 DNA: TGCAGTGCTAGGGAGAGAACAGGGAGCTCCTACAATGAGCAGTTCTTC
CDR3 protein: CSARERTGSSYNEQFF

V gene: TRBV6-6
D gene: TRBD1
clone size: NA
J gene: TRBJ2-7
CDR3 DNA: TGTGCCAGCAGTTACCAGGGGGTTACCTACGAGCAGTACTTC
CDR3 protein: CASSYQGVTYEQYF

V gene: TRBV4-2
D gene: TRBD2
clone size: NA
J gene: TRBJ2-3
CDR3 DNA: TGTGCCAGCAGCCAAGGTGGACTAGCAGATACGCAGTATTTT
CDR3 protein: CASSQGGLADTQYF

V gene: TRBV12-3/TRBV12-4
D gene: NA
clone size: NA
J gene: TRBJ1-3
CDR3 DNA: TGTGCCAGCAGTAATATACCCGGGACTTGGAAAGGAAACACCATATATTTT
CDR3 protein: CASSNIPGTWKGNTIYF

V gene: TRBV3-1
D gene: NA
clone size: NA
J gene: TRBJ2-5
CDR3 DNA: TGTGCCAGCAGCCAAGATGTTAGATGGGAGACCCAGTACTTC
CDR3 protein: CASSQDVRWETQYF

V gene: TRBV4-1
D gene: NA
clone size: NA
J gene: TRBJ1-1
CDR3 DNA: TGCGCCAGCAGCACCCACCCCGGGGACACTGAAGCTTTCTTT
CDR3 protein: CASSTHPGDTEAFF

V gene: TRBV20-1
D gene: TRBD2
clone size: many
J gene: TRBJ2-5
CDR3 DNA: TGCAGTGTTAAACTCGTAGGACTAGCGGGAGGGCCGGGAGAGACCCAGTACTTC
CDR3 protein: CSVKLVGLAGGPGETQYF

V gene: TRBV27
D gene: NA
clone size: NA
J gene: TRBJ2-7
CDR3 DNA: TGTGCCAGCCGGGACGGCCGTTACGAGCAGTACTTC
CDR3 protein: CASRDGRYEQYF

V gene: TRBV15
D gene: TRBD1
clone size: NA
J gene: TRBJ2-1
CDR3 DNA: TGTGCCACCAGCAGAGATCCTGGGACAGGGGACAATGAGCAGTTCTTC
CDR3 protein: CATSRDPGTGDNEQFF

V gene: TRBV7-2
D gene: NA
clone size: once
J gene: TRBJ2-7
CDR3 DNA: TGTGCCAGCAGCTTAGTCGCGCCCGAGCAGTACTTC
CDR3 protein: CASSLVAPEQYF

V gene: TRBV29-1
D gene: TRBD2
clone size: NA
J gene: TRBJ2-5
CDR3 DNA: TGCAGCGTTGTAGCGGGAGGAGCTCGGGAGCAGTACTTC
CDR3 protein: CSVVAGGAREQYF

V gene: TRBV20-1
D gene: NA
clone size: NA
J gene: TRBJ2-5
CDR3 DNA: TGCAGTGCTAGGGGGCACACCTGGGAGACCCAGTACTTC
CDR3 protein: CSARGHTWETQYF

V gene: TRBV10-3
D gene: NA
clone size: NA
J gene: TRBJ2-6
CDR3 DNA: TGTGCCATCAGTTCTCCGGGACCTGGGGCCAACGTCCTGACTTTC
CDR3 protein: CAISSPGPGANVLTF

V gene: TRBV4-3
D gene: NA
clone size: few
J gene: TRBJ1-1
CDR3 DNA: TGCGCCAGCAGCCAAGATCAAGGGTTTATCACTGAAGCTTTCTTT
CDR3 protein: CASSQDQGFITEAFF

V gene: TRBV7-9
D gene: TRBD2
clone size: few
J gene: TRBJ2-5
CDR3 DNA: TGTGCCAGCAGCCCCCCGCCGGGACTAGCGGCGGGAGAGACCCAGTACTTC
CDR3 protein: CASSPPPGLAAGETQYF

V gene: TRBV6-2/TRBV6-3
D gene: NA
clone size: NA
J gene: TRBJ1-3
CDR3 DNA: TGTGCCAGCAGTTACGATACAACTGGAAACACCATATATTTT
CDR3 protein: CASSYDTTGNTIYF

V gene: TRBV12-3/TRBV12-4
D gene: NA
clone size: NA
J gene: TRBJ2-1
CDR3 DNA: TGTGCCAGCAGTTTTCAAAGACTCCTCAATGAGCAGTTCTTC
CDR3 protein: CASSFQRLLNEQFF

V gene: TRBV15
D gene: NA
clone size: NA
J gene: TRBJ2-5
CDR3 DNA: TGTGCCACCAGCAGAGTTACTAGCCAAGAGACCCAGTACTTC
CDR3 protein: CATSRVTSQETQYF

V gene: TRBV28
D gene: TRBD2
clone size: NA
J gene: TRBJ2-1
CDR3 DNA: TGTGCCAGCAGTCTAACTAGCGGGACCCACCATGAGCAGTTCTTC
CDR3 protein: CASSLTSGTHHEQFF

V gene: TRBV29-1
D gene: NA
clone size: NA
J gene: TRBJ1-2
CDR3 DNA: TGCAGCGTTGTGGTAGGGAAAGCCTATGGGGCTGACTACACCTTC
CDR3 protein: CSVVVGKAYGADYTF

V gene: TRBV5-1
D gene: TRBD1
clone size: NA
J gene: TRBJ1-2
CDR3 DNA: TGCGCCAGCAGCCAGATCGGGACAGGGAATGGCTACACCTTC
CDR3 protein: CASSQIGTGNGYTF